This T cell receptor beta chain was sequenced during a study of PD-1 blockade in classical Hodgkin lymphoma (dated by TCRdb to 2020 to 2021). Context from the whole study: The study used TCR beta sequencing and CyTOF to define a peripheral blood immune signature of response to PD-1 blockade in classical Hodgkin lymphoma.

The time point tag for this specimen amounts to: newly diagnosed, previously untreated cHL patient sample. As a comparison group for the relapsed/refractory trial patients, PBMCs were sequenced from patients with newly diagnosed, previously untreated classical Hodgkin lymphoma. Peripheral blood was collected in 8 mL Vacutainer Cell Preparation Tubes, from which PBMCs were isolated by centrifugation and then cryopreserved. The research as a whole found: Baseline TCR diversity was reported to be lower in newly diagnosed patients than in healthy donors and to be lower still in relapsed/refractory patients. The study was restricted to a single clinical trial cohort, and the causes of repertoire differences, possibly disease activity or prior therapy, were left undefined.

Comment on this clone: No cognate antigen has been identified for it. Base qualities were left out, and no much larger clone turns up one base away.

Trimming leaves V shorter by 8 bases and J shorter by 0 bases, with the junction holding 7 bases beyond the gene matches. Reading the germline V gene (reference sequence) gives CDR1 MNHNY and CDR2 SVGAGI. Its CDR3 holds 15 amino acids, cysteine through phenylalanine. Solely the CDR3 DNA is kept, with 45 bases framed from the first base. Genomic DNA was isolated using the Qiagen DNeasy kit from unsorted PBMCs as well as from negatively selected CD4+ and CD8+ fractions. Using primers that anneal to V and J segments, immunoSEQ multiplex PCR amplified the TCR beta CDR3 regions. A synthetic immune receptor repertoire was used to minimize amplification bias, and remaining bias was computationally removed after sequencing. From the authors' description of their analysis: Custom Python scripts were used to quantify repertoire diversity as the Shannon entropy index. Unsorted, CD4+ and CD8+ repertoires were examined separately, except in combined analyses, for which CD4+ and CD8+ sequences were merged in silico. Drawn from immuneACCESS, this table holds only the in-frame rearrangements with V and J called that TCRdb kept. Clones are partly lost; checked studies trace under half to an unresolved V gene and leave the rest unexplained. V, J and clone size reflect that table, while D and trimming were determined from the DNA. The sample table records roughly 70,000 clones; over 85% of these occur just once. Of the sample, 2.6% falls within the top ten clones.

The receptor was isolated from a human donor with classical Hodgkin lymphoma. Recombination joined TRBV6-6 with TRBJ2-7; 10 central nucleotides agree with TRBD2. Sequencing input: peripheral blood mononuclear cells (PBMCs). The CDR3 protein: CASAIAGGGSYEQYF. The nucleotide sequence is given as TGTGCCAGCGCTATAGCGGGAGGAGGCTCCTACGAGCAGTACTTC.